These 25 T cell receptor beta chains were all obtained from the same sample, sequenced in a study of T cells in Graves' hyperthyroidism and ophthalmopathy. Researchers took RNA transcripts and amplified the TCR beta CDR3 regions from them. With the HTBI primer set, the TCR CDR3 went through a first round of RT-PCR. TCRdb itself ran the multiplex PCR reads through MiXCR, one entry per CDR3 protein. The table has about 560,000 distinct CDR3 sequences, over 15% seen once. The sample was blood. The origin of the receptors is a young woman with Graves' hyperthyroidism.

This clonotype was detected only a few times. The chain uses TRBV28 and TRBJ1-1; D is possibly TRBD1 (5 bases). CDR3 size: 13 residues. V was cut by 5 bases and J by 7 bases, with 14 bases left in between. The germline V gene encodes CDR1 MDHEN and CDR2 SYDVKM. The CDR3 DNA follows: TGTGCCAGCAGTGCCGGGACGCACTATGAAGCTTTCTTT. This translates into CASSAGTHYEAFF.

To note about this clonotype: This could be a read error, since a much larger clone is one nucleotide away. The chain combines TRBV12-3 or TRBV12-4 with TRBJ1-4; D remains unclear. The CDR3 extends over 16 amino acids. The CDR3 region is CASSFSLAATNEKLSF. The CDR3 DNA is TGTGCCAGCAGTTTTTCCCTTGCGGCAACTAATGAAAAACTGTCTTTT.

This chain joins TRBV2 and TRBJ2-3; TRBD2 matches 7 bases. Trimming at V came to 5 bases and at J to 4 bases, leaving 15 bases not matched to a gene. The CDR3 is made up of 17 amino acids. Per germline, CDR1 SNHLY and CDR2 FYNNEI. Here the CDR3 DNA reads TGTGCCAGCAGTACTACTGGCGGGAGTTCGGGGGCAGATACGCAGTATTTT. Translated, it gives CASSTTGGSSGADTQYF.

This clonotype was seen only a few times. The CDR3 loop reads CATSRQGGHEQYF. Here the CDR3 DNA reads TGTGCCACCAGTCGTCAGGGTGGCCACGAGCAGTACTTC. V and J are TRBV24-1 and TRBJ2-7; D is possibly TRBD1 (5 bases). V was pared by 6 bases and J by 5 bases, with 13 bases between. The CDR3 spans 13 residues. Germline lookup yields CDR1 KGHDR and CDR2 SFDVKD.

This clonotype occurred many times. The chain combines TRBV7-2 with TRBJ2-1, with a tentative D call TRBD1 (5 bases). Germline values: CDR1 SGHTA, CDR2 FQGNSA. This CDR3 is built from 15 residues. V lost 1 base and J lost 5, with 12 bases in between. The chain's CDR3 is CASSLGGTVNNEQFF. The CDR3 nucleotides read TGTGCCAGCAGCTTAGGGGGCACAGTAAACAATGAGCAGTTCTTC.

With respect to this clonotype: A much larger clone sits a single nucleotide away, making a read error possible. This chain joins TRBV30 and TRBJ1-2; the D gene is possibly TRBD1 (6 bases). Trimming cost V 0 bases and J 6 bases, with 11 bases left between them. CDR3 size: 13 residues. The germline CDR1 and CDR2 sequences are GTSNPN and SVGIG (reference sequence). DNA for the CDR3: TGTGCCTGGAGTGTCGGGGGCACCGATGGCTACACCTTC. Translation gives CAWSVGGTDGYTF.

This clonotype came up many times. The chain links TRBV28 to TRBJ1-1, with D hard to call. CDR1 MDHEN and CDR2 SYDVKM come from the germline V gene. The CDR3 has 14 residues. The V end was cut by 4 bases, the J end by 4 bases, with 13 bases between. CDR3 region: CASSSYRRITEAFF. The CDR3, as DNA: TGTGCCAGCAGTTCCTACCGACGGATCACTGAAGCTTTCTTT.

This sequence joins TRBV10-3 and TRBJ2-2; a possible D gene is TRBD2 (6 bases). V was cut by 5 bases and J by 8 bases, with 18 bases left in between. The CDR3 runs 15 residues. Germline lookup yields CDR1 ENHRY and CDR2 SYGVKD. CDR3 bases: TGTGCCATCAGTTCCGAGACTAGGGATGCGGGGGAGCTGTTTTTT. It translates to CAISSETRDAGELFF.

This clonotype was counted at least ten times. The chain uses TRBV5-6 and TRBJ2-5; 15 bases fit TRBD2. CDR3 length: 16 amino acids. Losses at the gene ends were 1 base for V and 11 bases for J; bases not matched to a gene: 9. Germline V lookup: CDR1 SGHDT, CDR2 YYEEEE. CDR3 in amino acids: CASSLTPGTSGGQQYF. In DNA form, the CDR3 reads TGTGCCAGCAGCTTGACCCCCGGGACTAGCGGGGGGCAACAGTACTTC.

The chain is built from TRBV20-1 and TRBJ2-2; D remains ambiguous. CDR3 length: 12 amino acids. V shed 5 bases and J shed 6 bases, with 10 bases lying between them. Germline V CDR1 and CDR2: DFQATT, SNEGSKA (reference sequence). As DNA, the CDR3 is TGCAGTGCTCAAGCTCGCGCCGGGGAGCTGTTTTTT. Protein sequence: CSAQARAGELFF.

The chain is built from TRBV20-1 and TRBJ2-1; TRBD2 is a possible D gene (5 bases). Trimming pared 6 bases from V and 5 bases from J, leaving 14 bases between. The CDR3 has 13 residues. Germline assignment: CDR1 DFQATT and CDR2 SNEGSKA (reference sequence). Written as DNA, the CDR3 is TGCAGTGCAGCGGCCGGACCGCACAATGAGCAGTTCTTC. Amino acid sequence: CSAAAGPHNEQFF.

This clonotype was seen at least ten times. This chain uses TRBV7-8 with TRBJ2-3; D is unclear. The germline gives CDR1 SGHVS, CDR2 FQNEAQ. The CDR3 runs 15 residues. The V and J ends lost 1 base and 2 bases respectively, with 10 bases between them. The CDR3 nucleotides are TGTGCCAGCAGCTTAGTTCCCAGAAACACAGATACGCAGTATTTT. Its translation is CASSLVPRNTDTQYF.

A single count supports this clonotype. The V gene is TRBV11-3, the J gene TRBJ1-1; D possibly corresponds to TRBD1 (5 bases). There are 14 residues in the CDR3. Germline V gene sequence: CDR1 SGHNT, CDR2 YENEEA. Between the trimmed V and J ends, which lost 3 bases and 1 base, there was a span of 9 bases. The chain's CDR3 is CASSFGAGNTEAFF. The CDR3 DNA is TGTGCCAGCAGCTTCGGGGCGGGGAACACTGAAGCTTTCTTT.

This clonotype was seen at least ten times. This rearrangement joins TRBV20-1 to TRBJ2-7; 11 bases match TRBD2. This CDR3 is built from 14 residues. Germline V gives CDR1 DFQATT, CDR2 SNEGSKA (reference sequence). V shed 4 bases, J shed 1 base, and the junction held 3 bases outside the gene matches. The CDR3 loop reads CSATLAGASYEQYF. The DNA for the CDR3 is TGCAGTGCTACACTAGCGGGAGCTTCCTACGAGCAGTACTTC.

This clonotype showed up just a few times. The V and J genes are TRBV11-3 and TRBJ2-5; D is possibly TRBD2 (7 bases). CDR1 and CDR2 (germline): SGHNT, YENEEA. The CDR3 contains 13 residues. Trimming took off 3 bases at V and 6 bases at J, with 11 bases between the two ends. CDR3 nucleotides: TGTGCCAGCAGCTTGGGGGGGCTGAAGACCCAGTACTTC. Its translation is CASSLGGLKTQYF.

The chain is built from TRBV24-1 and TRBJ2-4, with D possibly matching TRBD2 (5 bases). V lost 5 bases and J 8 bases, leaving 15 bases between the germline ends. From germline, CDR1 is KGHDR and CDR2 SFDVKD. CDR3 size: 14 residues. This chain's CDR3 is CATSGNSEADIQYF. Written as DNA, the CDR3 is TGTGCCACCAGTGGGAATAGCGAGGCGGACATTCAGTACTTC.

Ten or more counts support this clonotype. The chain employs TRBV12-3 or TRBV12-4 and TRBJ1-2; 7 bases map to TRBD1. After removal of 3 bases from V and 4 bases from J, the junction contained 14 bases not matched to a gene. This CDR3 spans 17 amino acids. The CDR3 coding sequence is TGTGCCAGCAGTTTTGCCCGACAGGGCAGTAGCTTCTATGGCTACACCTTC. Its translation: CASSFARQGSSFYGYTF.

This clonotype showed up just a few times. The V call is TRBV28, the J call TRBJ1-4, with unresolved D. Germline V gives CDR1 MDHEN, CDR2 SYDVKM. CDR3 length: 15 amino acids. The V gene lost 0 bases and the J gene lost 0 bases, with 5 bases spanning the gap. CDR3 DNA sequence: TGTGCCAGCAGTTTATGGATATCAACTAATGAAAAACTGTTTTTT. It specifies CASSLWISTNEKLFF. The whole variable domain, remainder taken from reference TRBV28 and TRBJ1-4, is DVKVTQSSRYLVKRTGEKVFLECVQDMDHENMFWYRQDPGLGLRLIYFSYDVKMKEKGDIPEGYSVSREKKERFSLILESASTNQTSMYLCASSLWISTNEKLFFGSGTQLSVL.

In this sample, this clonotype turned up a few times. The chain employs TRBV20-1 and TRBJ1-2; the D gene is possibly TRBD1 (6 bases). Trimming cost V 1 base and J 3 bases, with 9 bases left between them. The V gene's germline CDR1 is DFQATT and CDR2 SNEGSKA (reference sequence). There are 13 residues in the CDR3. The CDR3 reads CSARGPGDYGYTF. The DNA of the CDR3 is TGCAGTGCTAGAGGCCCAGGGGACTATGGCTACACCTTC.

This clonotype was observed many times. The chain couples TRBV18 to TRBJ2-3, with D perhaps matching TRBD1 (6 bases). Germline V gene data show CDR1 as KGHSH and CDR2 as LQKENI. The V and J ends lost 3 bases and 3 bases respectively, with 13 bases between them. The CDR3 has 15 amino acids. This CDR3 is CASSPWGQGTDTQYF. CDR3 in DNA: TGTGCCAGCTCACCCTGGGGGCAGGGAACAGATACGCAGTATTTT.

In this sample, this clonotype turned up many times. The V gene is TRBV20-1, the J gene TRBJ2-1; D not certain. V dropped 6 bases and J dropped 0 bases, with 15 bases sitting between them. Germline V gene lookup returns CDR1 DFQATT and CDR2 SNEGSKA (reference sequence). The CDR3 spans 15 residues. The CDR3 here is CSAPDLHPSYNEQFF. The CDR3 DNA sequence: TGCAGTGCCCCCGACTTGCATCCCTCCTACAATGAGCAGTTCTTC.

This clonotype was observed at least ten times. The V gene is TRBV27, the J gene TRBJ1-2, with 9 bases identical to TRBD1. Trimming cost V 5 bases and J 2 bases; bases outside gene matches: 6. The CDR3 runs to 15 residues. Germline CDR1 MNHEY, CDR2 SMNVEV (reference sequence). CDR3 sequence reads: CASSDYTGGNYGYTF. DNA of the CDR3: TGTGCCAGCAGTGATTATACAGGGGGCAACTATGGCTACACCTTC.

In its sample, this clonotype was seen many times. CDR3 in amino acids: CASSPGVGSYNEQFF. The CDR3 coding sequence is TGTGCCAGCAGCCCAGGGGTTGGCTCCTACAATGAGCAGTTCTTC. The rearrangement links TRBV12-3 or TRBV12-4 to TRBJ2-1; D might be TRBD1 (6 bases). V gave up 6 bases and J gave up 0 bases, with 12 bases separating them. This CDR3 is 15 amino acids long.

The CDR3 reads CSASQDNDSGNTIYF. As DNA, the CDR3 is TGCAGTGCTAGTCAGGACAACGACTCTGGAAACACCATATATTTT. This sequence joins TRBV20-1 and TRBJ1-3; perhaps TRBD1 as D (5 bases). V lost 3 bases and J lost 0, with 12 bases in between. The CDR3 consists of 15 residues. From germline, CDR1 is DFQATT and CDR2 SNEGSKA (reference sequence).

The sample holds many counts of this clonotype. J is TRBJ1-5 and V is TRBV12-3 or TRBV12-4; a weak D match, TRBD1 (6 bases). CDR3 length: 15 residues. V dropped 1 base and J dropped 4 bases, with 11 bases sitting between them. CDR3 nucleotides: TGTGCCAGCAGTTTAGAGGGGGTACGGAATCAGCCCCAGCATTTT. Protein sequence: CASSLEGVRNQPQHF.